This TCR beta chain was observed in a study of T-cell reconstitution after alpha-beta-depleted transplantation in children. Trimming shortened V by 6 bases and J by 3 bases, and 11 bases separated the two germline ends. Germline V lookup: CDR1 MNHNY, CDR2 SVGAGI (reference sequence). This CDR3 region has 13 residues. The TCRbeta library incorporated unique molecular identifiers. TCRdb reprocessed the PCR reads via MiXCR and lists one record per CDR3 protein. The sample shows some 500,000 distinct CDR3 sequences, about 31% of them seen only once. J is TRBJ1-2 and V is TRBV6-6, with unresolved D. The starting material was PBMCs from the stem cell graft donor, obtained from the stem cell graft. The TCR sequence derives from a human donor who donated a stem cell graft to a child with aplastic anemia. The CDR3 here is CASRSDGYYGYTF. The CDR3 region has the DNA TGTGCCAGCAGGTCGGACGGATACTATGGCTACACCTTC.